This T cell receptor (beta chain) was profiled in a study of blood T cell repertoires in COVID-19. Original processing notes: Amplification with reference gene primers provided the estimates of nucleated cell counts. The assay was immunoSEQ multiplex PCR, and TCRdb's table has in-frame clones only and misses some. The V and J calls and the clone size are those of that table, but D and trimming were determined from the DNA. This sample has 28,000 or so clones, with about 90% found just once. With 2 bases clipped from V and 0 bases from J, the junction kept 10 bases outside the gene matches. Germline CDR1 is MGHRA and CDR2 is YSYEKL. This CDR3 spans 18 amino acids.

This clonotype was obtained from a human donor in a cohort sampled during active COVID-19. Input material: peripheral blood. The chain joins TRBV4-1 to TRBJ2-3, with TRBD2 matching over 8 bases. CDR3 sequence reads: CASSQTFLAGTSTDTQYF. The CDR3 DNA follows: TGCGCCAGCAGCCAAACATTCTTAGCGGGGACTAGCACAGATACGCAGTATTTT.